The 32 T cell receptor beta chains listed next were all sequenced from one sample in a study of T cell changes during pregnancy in multiple sclerosis. The method was immunoSEQ multiplex PCR; TCRdb's version includes in-frame clones alone and lacks a portion of them. This sample carries some 83,000 clones, about 90% of them seen once, and the ten largest clones take 3.5%. The sample was PBMCs, taken in the first trimester of pregnancy. The receptor source for this set is a female donor in good health, serving as a control in a pregnancy study. Some clones in this sample may be carry-over from other donors' samples.

This clone was counted a single time. The chain joins TRBV7-9 to TRBJ2-1; 8 positions agree with TRBD1. This CDR3 is 15 amino acids long. Trimming cost V 5 bases and J 8 bases; bases outside gene matches: 11. The germline V gene encodes CDR1 SEHNR and CDR2 FQNEAQ (reference sequence). CDR3 sequence: CASSVRTGLEDEQFF. The CDR3 nucleotides read TGTGCCAGCAGCGTCCGGACAGGGCTTGAGGATGAGCAGTTCTTC.

The genes are TRBV18 and TRBJ2-1; D unresolved. CDR1 and CDR2 from the germline V gene are KGHSH and LQKENI. The length of the CDR3 is 17 residues. Deletions cut 0 bases from V and 4 bases from J, with 16 bases between. The CDR3 region has the DNA TGTGCCAGCTCACCACCGGTGGCCGCCAAGAAATACAATGAGCAGTTCTTC. As protein: CASSPPVAAKKYNEQFF.

V gene TRBV27 combines with J gene TRBJ1-1; D remains ambiguous. Germline V gene lookup returns CDR1 MNHEY and CDR2 SMNVEV (reference sequence). V dropped 4 bases and J dropped 0 bases, with 6 bases sitting between them. CDR3 length: 13 residues. CDR3 in DNA: TGTGCCAGCAGTTCTACAGTGAACACTGAAGCTTTCTTT. As protein: CASSSTVNTEAFF.

The chain joins TRBV5-6 to TRBJ1-1, with 7 bases aligning to TRBD1. The trim removed 4 bases at V and 0 bases at J, leaving 6 bases unmatched. Germline V gene data show CDR1 as SGHDT and CDR2 as YYEEEE. This CDR3 comprises 15 residues. The CDR3 DNA reads TGTGCCAGCAGCGGTACAGGGGCGATGAACACTGAAGCTTTCTTT. Protein: CASSGTGAMNTEAFF.

In this sample, this clone turned up once. The chain uses TRBV7-9 and TRBJ2-3, with D perhaps matching TRBD2 (5 bases). Germline V lookup: CDR1 SEHNR, CDR2 FQNEAQ (reference sequence). The CDR3 loop spans 16 amino acids. The V and J ends lost 2 bases and 1 base respectively, with 13 bases between them. This chain's CDR3 is CASSLLEGRRTDTQYF. The CDR3 DNA is TGTGCCAGCAGCTTACTAGAGGGCCGACGCACAGATACGCAGTATTTT.

This clone was seen only once. The chain combines TRBV10-3 with TRBJ2-2; tentative D call: TRBD1 (5 bases). The germline gives CDR1 ENHRY, CDR2 SYGVKD. Trimming took 4 bases from V and 3 from J, leaving 12 bases between them. The length of the CDR3 is 15 residues. The CDR3 DNA follows: TGTGCCATCAGTGGAGCAGGGCTACACACCGGGGAGCTGTTTTTT. It codes for CAISGAGLHTGELFF.

This rearrangement joins TRBV11-1 to TRBJ2-7; no reliable D call. The CDR3 contains 14 residues. Germline CDR1 is SGHAT and CDR2 is FQDESV (reference sequence). Trimming shortened V by 5 bases and J by 0 bases, and 11 bases separated the two germline ends. The CDR3 region has the DNA TGTGCCAGCAGCATAGATAGCAACTCCTACGAGCAGTACTTC. It specifies CASSIDSNSYEQYF.

The rearrangement links TRBV28 to TRBJ1-1; D is perhaps TRBD1 (5 bases). The CDR3 loop spans 14 amino acids. The V end lost 1 base, the J end lost 1 base, and 7 bases lay between the germline ends. CDR1 is MDHEN, CDR2 SYDVKM, per germline. The CDR3 loop reads CASSLLGRNTEAFF. CDR3 nucleotide sequence: TGTGCCAGCAGTTTATTGGGGCGGAACACTGAAGCTTTCTTT.

The chain carries TRBV15 and TRBJ2-5; 7 positions match TRBD1. There are 17 residues in the CDR3. Trimming cost V 1 base and J 1 base; bases outside gene matches: 9. Germline loops: CDR1 LNHNV, CDR2 YYDKDF (reference sequence). In DNA, the CDR3 is TGTGCCACCAGCAGAGTAAAGGGGGCGCGCGGCCAAGAGACCCAGTACTTC. The encoded protein is CATSRVKGARGQETQYF.

V usage is TRBV29-1 and J usage is TRBJ2-7; TRBD2 is a possible D gene (6 bases). The V end was cut by 4 bases, the J end by 2 bases, with 9 bases between. The germline V gene has CDR1 SQVTM and CDR2 ANQGSEA. This CDR3 is 12 amino acids long. The CDR3 region has the DNA TGCAGCGTTGGAGGAGGGACCTACGAGCAGTACTTC. As protein: CSVGGGTYEQYF.

The V gene is TRBV5-6, the J gene TRBJ1-1; D ambiguous. Germline V CDR1 and CDR2: SGHDT, YYEEEE. The V end was cut by 2 bases, the J end by 2 bases, with 7 bases between. The CDR3 has 13 residues. In DNA form, the CDR3 reads TGTGCCAGCAGCTTTACGGTTAACACTGAAGCTTTCTTT. Its translation is CASSFTVNTEAFF.

The gene calls are TRBV4-2 and TRBJ2-2, with D perhaps matching TRBD2 (6 bases). Germline assignment: CDR1 LGHNA and CDR2 YNFKEQ. The V end lost 0 bases, the J end lost 6 bases, and 14 bases lay between the germline ends. The CDR3 consists of 16 residues. The CDR3, as DNA: TGTGCCAGCAGCCAAGATCTTGGAGGGAGTGCCGGGGAGCTGTTTTTT. Amino acid sequence: CASSQDLGGSAGELFF.

This sequence joins TRBV11-3 and TRBJ2-1; tentatively, D is TRBD2 (5 bases). CDR1 SGHNT and CDR2 YENEEA come from the germline V gene. Deletions cut 0 bases from V and 4 bases from J, with 7 bases between. The CDR3 extends over 14 amino acids. CDR3 in amino acids: CASSLEGSYNEQFF. The CDR3 nucleotides are TGTGCCAGCAGCTTAGAGGGGAGTTACAATGAGCAGTTCTTC.

The rearrangement links TRBV7-9 to TRBJ1-4; no firm D call. The CDR3 is made up of 14 amino acids. Trimming removed 1 base from V and 8 bases from J, with 11 bases in between. Germline CDR1 SEHNR, CDR2 FQNEAQ (reference sequence). This CDR3 reads CASSLDRVREKLFF. The CDR3 nucleotides are TGTGCCAGCAGCTTAGACCGGGTACGGGAAAAACTGTTTTTT.

This chain uses TRBV7-2 with TRBJ2-3; 12 positions agree with TRBD2. The CDR3 length is 16 residues. The ends lost 5 bases at V and 5 bases at J; junction bases unmatched: 8. CDR1 is SGHTA, CDR2 FQGNSA, per germline. CDR3 nucleotides: TGTGCCAGCAGCGGGGCTAGCGGGAGGGCCTTAGATACGCAGTATTTT. This translates into CASSGASGRALDTQYF.

The chain joins TRBV28 to TRBJ2-3; 15 bases line up with TRBD2. The CDR3 has 18 amino acids. V lost 6 bases, J lost 7 bases, and 14 bases stayed unmatched. CDR1 is MDHEN and CDR2 is SYDVKM in the germline V gene. Written as DNA, the CDR3 is TGTGCCAGCAGCTCTTCCGGGACTAGCGGGGGGCCCTTCAATACGCAGTATTTT. This codes for CASSSSGTSGGPFNTQYF.

In its sample, this clone was seen once. This sequence joins TRBV29-1 and TRBJ1-1; D ambiguous. The germline V and J ends were trimmed by 7 bases and 5 bases, with 11 bases remaining between them. Germline V gives CDR1 SQVTM, CDR2 ANQGSEA. The CDR3 length is 11 residues. The CDR3 spells CSARSWTEAFF. As DNA, the CDR3 is TGCAGCGCCCGGAGTTGGACTGAAGCTTTCTTT.

The chain couples TRBV6-5 to TRBJ1-4, with 8 positions matching TRBD1. With V trimmed by 2 bases and J by 6 bases, 2 bases remained unmatched. Germline CDR1 MNHEY, CDR2 SVGAGI. This CDR3 comprises 14 residues. CDR3: CASSYGQGHEKLFF. CDR3 bases: TGTGCCAGCAGTTACGGACAGGGCCATGAAAAACTGTTTTTT.

The chain recombines TRBV19 with TRBJ1-1; no clear D. Germline lookup yields CDR1 LNHDA and CDR2 SQIVND (reference sequence). Trimming removed 5 bases at V and 4 bases at J, with 14 bases between. This CDR3 is 14 amino acids long. The CDR3 loop is CASSPSFSGTEAFF. The CDR3 region has the DNA TGTGCCAGTAGTCCAAGTTTTTCGGGCACTGAAGCTTTCTTT.

The V and J genes are TRBV5-6 and TRBJ2-5; 11 positions match TRBD1. After removal of 4 bases from V and 5 bases from J, the junction contained 1 base not matched to a gene. CDR1 is SGHDT, CDR2 YYEEEE, per germline. This CDR3 region has 13 residues. CDR3 sequence: CASSGDRGETQYF. The DNA for the CDR3 is TGTGCCAGCAGCGGGGACAGGGGGGAGACCCAGTACTTC.

CDR3 amino acids: CASSSGQNTGELFF. The CDR3 coding sequence is TGTGCCAGCAGCTCGGGACAGAACACCGGGGAGCTGTTTTTT. The chain carries TRBV28 and TRBJ2-2, with D maybe TRBD1 (6 bases). There are 14 residues in the CDR3. The germline V gene has CDR1 MDHEN and CDR2 SYDVKM. The V and J ends lost 6 bases and 1 base respectively, with 9 bases between them.

The chain links TRBV5-1 to TRBJ2-3, with D possibly matching TRBD1 (7 bases). Trimming left V 6 bases short and J 5 bases short, with 10 bases between. The CDR3 spans 12 residues. The germline CDR1 and CDR2 sequences are SGHRS and YFSETQ. CDR3 in amino acids: CASTQGGDTQYF. The CDR3 DNA follows: TGCGCCAGCACGCAGGGGGGAGATACGCAGTATTTT.

The rearrangement joins TRBV28 to TRBJ2-1; 14 nucleotides align to TRBD2. V was pared by 6 bases and J by 9 bases, with 7 bases of the junction left unmatched. Germline V lookup: CDR1 MDHEN, CDR2 SYDVKM. CDR3 length equals 15 residues. The CDR3 loop is CASRPTSGGAAEQFF. The CDR3 DNA is TGTGCCAGCAGACCGACTAGCGGGGGGGCCGCTGAGCAGTTCTTC.

This clone came up once. The CDR3 loop is CASSLLGRGREKLFF. In nucleotides, the CDR3 is TGTGCCAGCAGTTTGTTGGGGAGGGGAAGGGAAAAACTGTTTTTT. The V gene is TRBV28, the J gene TRBJ1-4; maybe TRBD1 (5 bases). This CDR3 is 15 amino acids long. The germline CDR1 and CDR2 sequences are MDHEN and SYDVKM. V lost 3 bases and J lost 8, with 16 bases in between.

The chain employs TRBV6-4 and TRBJ2-2, with D possibly matching TRBD1 (8 bases). There are 15 residues in the CDR3. CDR1 is MRHNA, CDR2 SNTAGT, per germline. V was clipped by 4 bases and J by 3 bases, with 12 bases between them. As DNA, the CDR3 is TGTGCCAGCAGTGTCACAGGGGGGGACACCGGGGAGCTGTTTTTT. It codes for CASSVTGGDTGELFF.

V usage is TRBV7-9 and J usage is TRBJ1-1; D perhaps matches TRBD1 (6 bases). The length of the CDR3 is 17 residues. V was cut by 7 bases and J by 4 bases, with 25 bases left in between. CDR1 is SEHNR, CDR2 FQNEAQ, per germline (reference sequence). CDR3 sequence reads: CASNPSVGGAVATEAFF. CDR3 sequence (DNA): TGTGCCAGCAACCCATCCGTCGGGGGGGCGGTCGCCACTGAAGCTTTCTTT.

The rearrangement links TRBV27 to TRBJ1-6; 7 bases are shared with TRBD1. The CDR3 contains 19 residues. V lost 4 bases and J lost 3; bases outside the gene matches: 15. CDR1 MNHEY and CDR2 SMNVEV come from the germline V gene (reference sequence). CDR3 protein: CASSSDLTGERVYNSPLHF. CDR3 in DNA: TGTGCCAGCAGTTCCGACCTTACAGGGGAGAGGGTCTATAATTCACCCCTCCACTTT.

DNA of the CDR3: TGTGCCAGCTCTTTCCCCAGACAGGGGATATACGAGCAGTACTTC. This translates into CASSFPRQGIYEQYF. J is TRBJ2-7 and V is TRBV7-9; 8 nucleotides agree with TRBD1. The germline gives CDR1 SEHNR, CDR2 FQNEAQ (reference sequence). Losses at the gene ends were 8 bases for V and 4 bases for J; bases not matched to a gene: 13. This CDR3 spans 15 amino acids. Using reference TRBV7-9 and TRBJ2-7 for the parts outside the CDR3, the full variable domain is DTGVSQNPRHKITKRGQNVTFRCDPISEHNRLYWYRQTLGQGPEFLTYFQNEAQLEKSRLLSDRFSAERPKGSFSTLEIQRTEQGDSAMYLCASSFPRQGIYEQYFGPGTRLTVT.

The J gene is TRBJ1-1, the V gene TRBV6-1, with D unclear. The CDR3 extends over 13 amino acids. Germline CDR1 reads MNHNS; CDR2 reads SASEGT. Trimming took off 4 bases at V and 1 base at J, with 7 bases between the two ends. The CDR3 region has the DNA TGTGCCAGCAGTGGGGCCGAGAACACTGAAGCTTTCTTT. Its protein is CASSGAENTEAFF.

For this clone: One end of the junction does not line up with germline, which may come from a read error. V usage is TRBV4-1 and J usage is TRBJ2-1; no definite D call. The germline V gene has CDR1 MGHRA and CDR2 YSYEKL. This CDR3 has 12 amino acids. CDR3 DNA: TGCGCCAGCAGCCTTCCCCACAACGAGCAGTTCTTC. Its protein is CASSLPHNEQFF.

The V gene is TRBV4-3, the J gene TRBJ1-5, with D tentatively TRBD1 (6 bases). Looked up from germline, CDR1 is LGHNA and CDR2 is YSLEER. CDR3 length: 16 amino acids. Trimming took off 0 bases at V and 7 bases at J, with 16 bases between the two ends. In nucleotides, the CDR3 is TGCGCCAGCAGCCAAGAGCTCGTCAGGGGTGGGCAGCCCCAGCATTTT. It specifies CASSQELVRGGQPQHF.

This clone showed up just a few times. The chain joins TRBV15 to TRBJ2-7; 8 nucleotides align to TRBD2. The CDR3 has 15 amino acids. Germline CDR1 LNHNV, CDR2 YYDKDF (reference sequence). V was pared by 0 bases and J by 2 bases, with 3 bases of the junction left unmatched. The CDR3 here is CATSRDDGGAYEQYF. The CDR3 DNA reads TGTGCCACCAGCAGAGATGACGGGGGGGCCTACGAGCAGTACTTC.